This T cell receptor (beta chain) is from a study of molecular identifiers for immune sequencing clone quantification. Points from the study as a whole: In CMV-specific effectors, clones above 20 copies held over 99% of molecules; naive, under 1%.

Input for naive CD8 libraries was about 19,000 to 1,100,000 sorted cells; the RNA fraction used was 10%, 30% or 50%. This clonotype turned up a few times. Its specificity is unknown. Bulk TCR libraries were made with methods that had been previously described and with listed TCR primers. One entry per CDR3 protein results from TCRdb running MiXCR on the PCR reads. Among about 640,000 distinct CDR3 sequences listed, just under 20% were seen once. The V segment lost 5 bases and the J segment 9 bases; nucleotides outside the gene matches: 6. The CDR3 runs 15 residues. Germline V gene data show CDR1 as LNHDA and CDR2 as SQIVND (reference sequence).

The clonotype originates from a human donor in good health. Some libraries in this study had Jurkat cell RNA spiked in. The sequenced sample was naive CD8+ T cells from blood, with Jurkat cell RNA spiked in. The subset is: FACS-sorted CD8+CD4-CCR7+CD45RA+ naive T cells. This chain connects TRBV19 to TRBJ1-6; 11 bases are shared with TRBD1. CDR3 residues: CASSFGQGAGSPLHF. Written as DNA, the CDR3 is TGTGCCAGTAGTTTCGGACAGGGGGCAGGTTCACCCCTCCACTTT.